These T cell receptor beta chains were read from a single sample in a study of monozygotic twins with inflammatory bowel disease. From the 5' RACE reads, TCRdb lists one entry per CDR3 protein and no DNA. The listing contains roughly 150,000 distinct CDR3 sequences. The sequenced sample was blood. Source of these receptors: a human donor with ulcerative colitis or Crohn's disease, or a healthy co-twin of an affected twin (not recorded which). The CDR3 runs from the conserved cysteine through the conserved F or W.

CDR3aa: CASSLALSSGGADTQYF
j_gene: TRBJ2-3
v_gene: TRBV7-2

CDR3aa: CASSMPGTDTQYF
j_gene: TRBJ2-3
v_gene: TRBV5-1

CDR3aa: CAWSTPGSRKTQYF
j_gene: TRBJ2-5
v_gene: TRBV30

CDR3aa: CASSLVLGRNEQFF
j_gene: TRBJ2-1
v_gene: TRBV5-1

CDR3aa: CAWRMGIDRIVETQYF
j_gene: TRBJ2-5
v_gene: TRBV30

CDR3aa: CASTRTGLHDQYSNQPQHF
j_gene: TRBJ1-5
v_gene: TRBV19

CDR3aa: CSAMSTGSTDTQYF
j_gene: TRBJ2-3
v_gene: TRBV20-1

CDR3aa: CASYHSEGTDTQYF
j_gene: TRBJ2-3
v_gene: TRBV5-1

CDR3aa: CASSATGREQFF
j_gene: TRBJ2-1
v_gene: TRBV7-2

CDR3aa: CASRRTVRLEKLFF
j_gene: TRBJ1-4
v_gene: TRBV28

CDR3aa: CASGLQPRTDTQYF
j_gene: TRBJ2-3
v_gene: TRBV5-1

CDR3aa: CSARSLTDLSYNEQFF
j_gene: TRBJ2-1
v_gene: TRBV20-1

CDR3aa: CASRPPGLAGGTSYEQYF
j_gene: TRBJ2-7
v_gene: TRBV11-2

CDR3aa: CASSFGGGTYEQYF
j_gene: TRBJ2-7
v_gene: TRBV5-1

CDR3aa: CASSLDGWSTDTQYF
j_gene: TRBJ2-3
v_gene: TRBV5-1

CDR3aa: CASSLMGVTREAFF
j_gene: TRBJ1-1
v_gene: TRBV7-2

CDR3aa: CASSLREIAGDTSTDTQYF
j_gene: TRBJ2-3
v_gene: TRBV7-8

CDR3aa: CASSLAPAIARSSYEQYF
j_gene: TRBJ2-7
v_gene: TRBV7-6

CDR3aa: CASSPDLDTDTQYF
j_gene: TRBJ2-3
v_gene: TRBV5-1

CDR3aa: CASSPGRAGTEAFF
j_gene: TRBJ1-1
v_gene: TRBV7-9